The 20 T cell receptor beta chains listed next were all sequenced from one sample in a study of cytomegalovirus exposure and HLA in healthy donors. TCRdb's copy holds only in-frame clones and misses some; the assay was immunoSEQ multiplex PCR. The sample lists about 73,000 clones, 85% to 95% occurring once. The sample comprised PBMCs. These receptors were taken from a man between 18 and 35 years old in good health and CMV-seronegative.

The V call is TRBV27, the J call TRBJ2-7, with a weak D call TRBD2 (6 bases). The CDR3 loop spans 13 amino acids. V was pared by 3 bases and J by 2 bases, with 8 bases between. Germline values: CDR1 MNHEY, CDR2 SMNVEV (reference sequence). CDR3 sequence: CASSLGGTYEQYF. DNA of the CDR3: TGTGCCAGCAGTTTGGGGGGTACCTACGAGCAGTACTTC.

V gene TRBV6-6 combines with J gene TRBJ1-1; 7 bases match TRBD1. The CDR3 runs 16 residues. V lost 6 bases and J lost 1; bases outside the gene matches: 11. The V gene's germline CDR1 is MNHNY and CDR2 SVGAGI (reference sequence). CDR3 nucleotides: TGTGCCAGCAGATACAGGGGCCGGACAGCGAACACTGAAGCTTTCTTT. Its protein product is CASRYRGRTANTEAFF.

The chain recombines TRBV5-6 with TRBJ1-6, with 7 bases matching TRBD1. The germline V gene encodes CDR1 SGHDT and CDR2 YYEEEE. The trim removed 0 bases at V and 7 bases at J, leaving 7 bases unmatched. There are 16 residues in the CDR3. CDR3 coding DNA: TGTGCCAGCAGCTTGGGACAGGGAAACCCGAATTCACCCCTCCACTTT. This translates into CASSLGQGNPNSPLHF.

The chain links TRBV6-6 to TRBJ2-7, with D possibly TRBD1 on 6 matching bases. Germline-derived CDR1 and CDR2 are MNHNY and SVGAGI (reference sequence). V was trimmed by 5 bases and J by 3 bases, leaving 17 bases between them. CDR3 size: 15 residues. CDR3 sequence: CASSQTRGPLYEQYF. The CDR3, as DNA: TGTGCCAGCAGTCAGACCAGGGGCCCCCTCTACGAGCAGTACTTC.

The chain uses TRBV7-8 and TRBJ1-3; D is perhaps TRBD1 (6 bases). V shed 4 bases and J shed 0 bases, with 10 bases lying between them. Per the germline V gene, CDR1 is SGHVS and CDR2 is FQNEAQ. The CDR3 is 15 amino acids. The CDR3 nucleotides read TGTGCCAGCAGCTCAGACAGGAACTCTGGAAACACCATATATTTT. Amino acid sequence: CASSSDRNSGNTIYF.

The chain joins TRBV25-1 to TRBJ2-3; possibly TRBD2 for D (6 bases). The CDR3 consists of 18 residues. V shed 4 bases and J shed 5 bases, with 25 bases lying between them. Germline lookup yields CDR1 MGHDK and CDR2 SYGVNS. The DNA of the CDR3 is TGTGCCAGCAGTGCTCCCTTAGGGGTGGGGACTGGGAAAGATACGCAGTATTTT. Its protein product is CASSAPLGVGTGKDTQYF.

This clone has just a few counts. The V gene is TRBV27, the J gene TRBJ2-1; 11 nucleotides align to TRBD2. The CDR3 totals 14 residues. Germline CDR1 is MNHEY and CDR2 is SMNVEV (reference sequence). The junction had 5 bases not matched to a gene; V was cut back by 5 bases and J by 8 bases. The CDR3 protein is CASSLSGGADEQFF. CDR3 bases: TGTGCCAGCAGTCTTAGCGGGGGGGCCGATGAGCAGTTCTTC.

J is TRBJ2-7 and V is TRBV25-1, with D uncertain. V shed 10 bases and J shed 3 bases, with 10 bases lying between them. The CDR3 covers 11 residues. Germline CDR1 MGHDK, CDR2 SYGVNS. CDR3: CATQTSYEQYF. The CDR3 nucleotides read TGTGCCACCCAAACAAGCTACGAGCAGTACTTC.

The chain uses TRBV15 and TRBJ1-4, with D hard to call. Germline V CDR1 and CDR2: LNHNV, YYDKDF (reference sequence). V was shortened by 7 bases and J by 0 bases, with 9 bases between the two germline ends. There are 14 residues in the CDR3. CDR3: CATTPRPTNEKLFF. The CDR3 nucleotides are TGTGCCACCACGCCTAGGCCAACTAATGAAAAACTGTTTTTT.

The gene calls are TRBV2 and TRBJ2-5; D is unclear. This CDR3 region has 16 residues. The V gene's germline CDR1 is SNHLY and CDR2 FYNNEI. The V end was cut by 1 base, the J end by 6 bases, with 18 bases between. The CDR3: CASSEEPPRYEQTQYF. The CDR3 DNA is TGTGCCAGCAGTGAAGAGCCCCCGCGGTACGAGCAGACCCAGTACTTC.

The chain recombines TRBV27 with TRBJ2-2; TRBD1 agrees at 8 bases. The CDR3 extends over 14 amino acids. CDR1 is MNHEY and CDR2 is SMNVEV in the germline V gene (reference sequence). V was clipped by 4 bases and J by 4 bases; unmatched bases: 2. The CDR3 reads CASSYGQGTGELFF. The CDR3 DNA follows: TGTGCCAGCAGTTACGGACAGGGCACCGGGGAGCTGTTTTTT.

In its sample, this clone was seen once. The chain combines TRBV28 with TRBJ1-2; D gene ambiguous. Germline lookup yields CDR1 MDHEN and CDR2 SYDVKM. This CDR3 is built from 14 residues. The V and J ends lost 5 bases and 2 bases respectively, with 12 bases between them. CDR3 sequence: CASSPATINYGYTF. The CDR3 DNA is TGTGCCAGCAGTCCCGCGACAATAAACTATGGCTACACCTTC.

The chain employs TRBV6-5 and TRBJ1-1; the match to TRBD1 covers 11 bases. From germline, CDR1 is MNHEY and CDR2 SVGAGI. This CDR3 has 13 residues. With V trimmed by 5 bases and J by 9 bases, 5 bases remained unmatched. The CDR3 sequence is CASSRTGGFQAFF. The CDR3 coding sequence is TGTGCCAGCAGTCGGACAGGGGGCTTTCAAGCTTTCTTT.

The chain employs TRBV10-3 and TRBJ1-6, with 10 nucleotides matching TRBD1. CDR3 length: 14 amino acids. The junction had 2 bases not matched to a gene; V was cut back by 7 bases and J by 5 bases. Germline V gene data show CDR1 as ENHRY and CDR2 as SYGVKD. The CDR3 region is CAIKGTGDNSPLHF. DNA for the CDR3: TGTGCCATCAAAGGGACAGGGGATAATTCACCCCTCCACTTT.

This chain links TRBV5-4 with TRBJ2-3, with 14 bases aligning to TRBD2. Per germline, CDR1 SGHNT and CDR2 YYREEE (reference sequence). V shed 4 bases and J 2 bases; nucleotides not matched to a gene: 6. CDR3 size: 17 residues. CDR3 sequence (DNA): TGTGCCAGCAGCATAGGGACTAGCGGGGGATACACAGATACGCAGTATTTT. Translating gives CASSIGTSGGYTDTQYF.

The chain joins TRBV14 to TRBJ1-1; TRBD1 is a possible D gene (6 bases). Per the germline V gene, CDR1 is SGHDN and CDR2 is FVKESK. The CDR3 totals 13 residues. V gave up 3 bases and J gave up 3 bases, with 8 bases separating them. The CDR3 region is CASSQDSYTEAFF. Here the CDR3 DNA reads TGTGCCAGCAGCCAGGACAGTTACACTGAAGCTTTCTTT.

J is TRBJ1-2 and V is TRBV5-1; D is unclear. V gave up 0 bases and J gave up 6 bases, with 6 bases separating them. The CDR3 loop spans 12 amino acids. From germline, CDR1 is SGHRS and CDR2 YFSETQ. CDR3 in amino acids: CASSLAYDGYTF. The CDR3 region has the DNA TGCGCCAGCAGCTTGGCCTACGATGGCTACACCTTC.

The rearrangement links TRBV28 to TRBJ1-2; the match to TRBD1 covers 7 bases. The V gene's germline CDR1 is MDHEN and CDR2 SYDVKM. The length of the CDR3 is 16 residues. Trimming at V came to 3 bases and at J to 6 bases, leaving 13 bases not matched to a gene. The CDR3 sequence is CASSLAGQSFTHGYTF. The CDR3, as DNA: TGTGCCAGCAGTTTGGCGGGACAGAGTTTTACTCATGGCTACACCTTC.

J is TRBJ2-7 and V is TRBV10-1; D is possibly TRBD2 (5 bases). The CDR3 is 15 residues long. V dropped 7 bases and J dropped 2 bases, with 18 bases sitting between them. Looked up from germline, CDR1 is WNHNN and CDR2 is SYGVQD (reference sequence). In DNA, the CDR3 is TGCGCCAGCACCCACGGACGACTACCTACCTACGAGCAGTACTTC. Its protein product is CASTHGRLPTYEQYF.

CDR3 DNA sequence: TGTGCCAGCAGTTACTCCCCAGGGGGCTCGGGTCAGCCCCAGCATTTT. It yields the protein CASSYSPGGSGQPQHF. V is TRBV6-6 and J is TRBJ1-5; TRBD1 aligns across 8 bases. CDR3 length: 16 amino acids. V trimming: 0 bases; J trimming: 6 bases; junction bases outside the gene matches: 7. From germline, CDR1 is MNHNY and CDR2 SVGAGI (reference sequence).